What follows are 5 T cell receptor beta chains derived from one specimen sequenced in a study of T cells expressing NK-cell markers. TCRdb re-called the 5' RACE reads; one entry per CDR3 protein, DNA not given. This listing includes over 350,000 distinct CDR3 sequences. The sample comprised blood T cells: a sorted CD56 or NKG2C T cell subset, CD4+ or CD8+ T cells, or bulk PBMC T cells (not recorded which). The receptors shown here come from a woman aged 45-60 years in good health.

This chain links TRBV5-1 with TRBJ2-1; TCRdb lists TRBD2, though no DNA is available to test this call. This CDR3 has 14 residues. The V gene's germline CDR1 is SGHRS and CDR2 YFSETQ. CDR3 loop: CASSNGTSGRKQFF.

The rearrangement links TRBV20-1 to TRBJ1-2; TCRdb's D gene call, TRBD1, goes unchecked for lack of DNA. The V gene's germline CDR1 is DFQATT and CDR2 SNEGSKA (reference sequence). This CDR3 has 12 residues. The CDR3 loop reads CSATDNNYGYTF.

This chain connects TRBV6-2 or TRBV6-3 to TRBJ2-7; TCRdb's assignment of TRBD2 cannot be checked, as there is no DNA. The CDR3 is 13 amino acids. Germline CDR1 MNHEY, CDR2 SVGEGT. The CDR3 region is CASGPRASYEQYF.

This chain connects TRBV30 to TRBJ2-2; TCRdb selects TRBD1, and the lack of DNA leaves this call unchecked. This CDR3 is built from 14 residues. Germline lookup yields CDR1 GTSNPN and CDR2 SVGIG (reference sequence). CDR3 loop: CAAGAGSLWGELFF.

This chain links TRBV12-3 or TRBV12-4 with TRBJ1-3; TCRdb gives TRBD1 as the D gene, but with no DNA this cannot be confirmed. This CDR3 has 16 residues. The CDR3 is CASSRAGQGAGNTIYF.